Below are 20 T cell receptor beta chains sequenced from a single sample in a study of beta chain features in type 1 diabetes. These TCRs are of unknown antigen specificity. Study-level points and caveats: Shortening that was moderate but significant affected the TCRB CDR3s of Type 1 diabetes patients in all four CD4+ subsets.

The entirety of the isolated RNA underwent reverse transcription, so expressed TCRB transcripts were sequenced. The protocol was immunoSEQ multiplex PCR, while the TCRdb copy is restricted to in-frame clones and leaves out a portion. Here the sample spans about 700,000 clones, roughly 12% being singletons. The sample comprised naive CD4+ T cells from blood. Source of these receptors: a young man with type 1 diabetes.

The rearrangement joins TRBV12-5 to TRBJ1-1; a possible D gene is TRBD1 (5 bases). Trimming cost V 0 bases and J 8 bases, with 19 bases left between them. Germline CDR1 reads LGHNT; CDR2 reads FRNRAP. There are 16 residues in the CDR3. CDR3 in amino acids: CASGLVIGGSTPEAFF. In DNA, the CDR3 is TGTGCTAGTGGTTTGGTCATCGGGGGATCTACCCCCGAAGCTTTCTTT.

The CDR3 loop is CASSAQGGTLRSGNTIYF. DNA for the CDR3: TGTGCCAGCAGCGCCCAAGGTGGGACCCTACGCTCTGGAAACACCATATATTTT. The chain combines TRBV7-9 with TRBJ1-3; possible D gene TRBD1, 5 bases. This CDR3 spans 18 amino acids. The ends were cut back, 5 bases at V and 0 bases at J, with 20 bases in the middle. CDR1 is SEHNR, CDR2 FQNEAQ, per germline (reference sequence).

This clone occurred a few times. The chain is built from TRBV2 and TRBJ1-1; D is uncertain. This CDR3 has 13 residues. Between the trimmed V and J ends, which lost 7 bases and 4 bases, there was a span of 13 bases. Germline CDR1 and CDR2: SNHLY and FYNNEI. The CDR3 sequence is CASTTGTVTEAFF. The DNA for the CDR3 is TGTGCCAGCACCACCGGCACGGTCACTGAAGCTTTCTTT.

The chain combines TRBV6-5 with TRBJ2-3, with no clear D. V was trimmed by 11 bases and J by 0 bases, leaving 6 bases between them. The CDR3 is made up of 11 amino acids. CDR1 is MNHEY, CDR2 SVGAGI, per germline. The CDR3 DNA reads as TGTGCCGCTTCTAGCACAGATACGCAGTATTTT. Protein product: CAASSTDTQYF.

The table lists this clone with a few counts. Other DNA sequences in the sample encode the same CDR3. The chain combines TRBV30 with TRBJ1-2; unclear D gene. Trimming left V 5 bases short and J 4 bases short, with 8 bases between. The CDR3 has 11 residues. Germline V gene sequence: CDR1 GTSNPN, CDR2 SVGIG (reference sequence). The DNA for the CDR3 is TGTGCCTGGTCTGCCTCCTATGGCTACACCTTC. This gives the protein CAWSASYGYTF.

This clone was counted a few times. This chain links TRBV29-1 with TRBJ2-1; D may be TRBD1 (5 bases). Trimming stripped 3 bases from V and 6 bases from J, with 12 bases between. Germline CDR1 reads SQVTM; CDR2 reads ANQGSEA. The CDR3 consists of 13 residues. In DNA form, the CDR3 reads TGCAGCGTTGATCAGGGATGGACCAATGAGCAGTTCTTC. Protein product: CSVDQGWTNEQFF.

This clone was seen only a few times. The gene calls are TRBV4-2 and TRBJ2-3; 7 bases are shared with TRBD1. The CDR3 covers 17 residues. Per the germline V gene, CDR1 is LGHNA and CDR2 is YNFKEQ. J was trimmed by 5 bases and V by 0 bases; bases with no gene match: 11. DNA for the CDR3: TGTGCCAGCAGCCAAGATCAGGACAGGTCGTTTATAGATACGCAGTATTTT. Translated: CASSQDQDRSFIDTQYF.

V gene TRBV15 combines with J gene TRBJ1-4; TRBD1 might be the D (5 bases). The CDR3 is 16 amino acids. The V end was cut by 2 bases, the J end by 8 bases, with 18 bases between. CDR1 LNHNV and CDR2 YYDKDF come from the germline V gene (reference sequence). The CDR3 is CATSRTTGVGGEKLFF. In nucleotides, the CDR3 is TGTGCCACCAGCAGAACCACAGGCGTGGGTGGAGAAAAACTGTTTTTT.

This chain joins TRBV28 and TRBJ2-1, with 11 bases aligning to TRBD2. This CDR3 is built from 15 residues. J lost 8 bases, V lost 2 bases, and 5 bases had no gene match. Germline lookup yields CDR1 MDHEN and CDR2 SYDVKM. CDR3 coding DNA: TGTGCCAGCAGTTTACGGCCTAGCGGGGGGTATGAGCAGTTCTTC. It yields the protein CASSLRPSGGYEQFF.

This sequence joins TRBV28 and TRBJ1-2; perhaps TRBD1 as D (5 bases). This CDR3 is 13 amino acids long. V was trimmed by 6 bases and J by 3 bases, leaving 11 bases between them. Germline loops: CDR1 MDHEN, CDR2 SYDVKM. The CDR3 protein is CASSQGGHYGYTF. The CDR3 bases are TGTGCCAGCAGCCAGGGAGGTCACTATGGCTACACCTTC.

This clone appeared a few times. The chain joins TRBV4-1 to TRBJ2-3, with 7 bases fitting TRBD2. The length of the CDR3 is 18 residues. Per the germline V gene, CDR1 is MGHRA and CDR2 is YSYEKL. The J segment lost 2 bases and the V segment lost 3 bases, leaving 14 bases of the junction unmatched. The CDR3 loop is CASSQKKGAGMNTDTQYF. The CDR3 DNA sequence: TGCGCCAGCAGCCAGAAAAAGGGAGCGGGGATGAACACAGATACGCAGTATTTT.

This chain joins TRBV6-1 and TRBJ2-3; D remains ambiguous. Between the trimmed V and J ends, which lost 6 bases and 3 bases, there was a span of 7 bases. The CDR3 spans 12 residues. Germline-derived CDR1 and CDR2 are MNHNS and SASEGT. CDR3 loop: CASSLLTDTQYF. The CDR3 DNA is TGTGCCAGCAGCCTCCTTACAGATACGCAGTATTTT.

This clone has just a few counts. This chain joins TRBV4-2 and TRBJ2-1; D is possibly TRBD1 or TRBD2 (6 bases each). This CDR3 is 13 amino acids long. The ends were cut back, 0 bases at V and 12 bases at J, with 12 bases in the middle. Per germline, CDR1 LGHNA and CDR2 YNFKEQ. CDR3 in DNA: TGTGCCAGCAGCCAAGAGGGGGGCTCTGGGCAGTTCTTC. This codes for CASSQEGGSGQFF.

The sample holds a few counts of this clone. This chain uses TRBV6-5 with TRBJ2-2, with 7 bases identical to TRBD2. Germline V gives CDR1 MNHEY, CDR2 SVGAGI. Trimming cost V 6 bases and J 3 bases; bases outside gene matches: 4. The CDR3 sequence is 14 residues long. CDR3 bases: TGTGCCAGCAGGTTTGGGGGGGACACCGGGGAGCTGTTTTTT. It yields the protein CASRFGGDTGELFF.

This clone was seen a few times. CDR3 loop: CASSKTYAGTLTYEQYF. CDR3 in DNA: TGTGCCAGCAGCAAAACTTACGCCGGGACGCTAACCTACGAGCAGTACTTC. The J gene is TRBJ2-7, the V gene TRBV21-1. TRBV21-1 represents a pseudogene. CDR3 length: 17 amino acids.

This clone was found a few times. This chain connects TRBV2 to TRBJ2-2; TRBD2 matches 9 bases. Germline V CDR1 and CDR2: SNHLY, FYNNEI. V was pared by 6 bases and J by 3 bases, with 5 bases of the junction left unmatched. This CDR3 has 15 amino acids. The DNA of the CDR3 is TGTGCCAGCAGGGGAGCGGGGGGCGACACCGGGGAGCTGTTTTTT. Amino acid sequence: CASRGAGGDTGELFF.

The chain links TRBV5-1 to TRBJ1-1, with 7 nucleotides matching TRBD1. V shed 4 bases, J shed 7 bases, and the junction held 7 bases outside the gene matches. The germline CDR1 and CDR2 sequences are SGHRS and YFSETQ. The CDR3 totals 13 residues. The CDR3 nucleotides are TGCGCCAGCAGCGCCCAGGGGGAGGGTGAAGCTTTCTTT. Amino acids: CASSAQGEGEAFF.

V is TRBV4-1 and J is TRBJ2-2; 9 bases agree with TRBD1. V was clipped by 0 bases and J by 7 bases; unmatched bases: 6. From germline, CDR1 is MGHRA and CDR2 YSYEKL. This CDR3 region has 16 residues. The CDR3 DNA sequence: TGCGCCAGCAGCCAAGATGGGGGACAGGGCAGCGGGGAGCTGTTTTTT. It encodes CASSQDGGQGSGELFF.

Comments on this clone: The same CDR3 also results from other DNA sequences found in this sample. The CDR3 region is CASSTEDGQPQHF. The CDR3 bases are TGTGCCAGCAGTACCGAGGATGGGCAGCCCCAGCATTTT. This chain uses TRBV6-5 with TRBJ1-5; D ambiguous. V was cut by 5 bases and J by 7 bases, with 12 bases left in between. The germline V gene has CDR1 MNHEY and CDR2 SVGAGI. The CDR3 extends over 13 amino acids.

This clone was counted between two and nine times. The CDR3 DNA follows: TGTGCCTGGGGACCCTCGAGGGGGGGAAAGGTGAACACTGAAGCTTTCTTT. Translation gives CAWGPSRGGKVNTEAFF. The chain uses TRBV30 and TRBJ1-1, with TRBD1 as a possible D gene (6 bases). The CDR3 contains 17 residues. Germline CDR1 is GTSNPN and CDR2 is SVGIG (reference sequence). V was cut by 5 bases and J by 0 bases, with 22 bases left in between. Based on the CDR3 plus reference TRBV30 and TRBJ1-1, the full variable domain is SQTIHQWPATLVQPVGSPLSLECTVEGTSNPNLYWYRQAAGRGLQLLFYSVGIGQISSEVPQNLSASRPQDRQFILSSKKLLLSDSGFYLCAWGPSRGGKVNTEAFFGQGTRLTVV.